A selection of T cell receptor beta chains follows, all from one sample in a study of breast tumors, draining lymph nodes, adjacent tissues. A single record per CDR3 protein comes from TCRdb applying MiXCR to the multiplex PCR reads. The table shows under 80,000 distinct CDR3 sequences, with around 43% occurring only once. Sample: breast tumor tissue. These receptors all stem from a female donor with breast cancer. Some clones in this sample may be carry-over from other donors' samples. CDR3s include the opening cysteine and the closing phenylalanine or tryptophan. Clone size, where shown, is once, few, many, or a class for clones that have expanded.

clone_size j_call v_call cdr3_length cdr3_aa
NA TRBJ2-4 TRBV2 15 CAYRAGIGLKNIQYF
many TRBJ2-7 TRBV20-1 14 CSARVSSSSYEQYF
few TRBJ2-7 TRBV27 14 CASSFGEGPYEQYF
many TRBJ2-5 TRBV7-9 15 CASSLKVVGVETQYF
NA TRBJ2-5 TRBV12-5 12 CASGLGGKTQYF
NA TRBJ2-2 TRBV9 13 CASRRGLTRELFF
many TRBJ2-1 TRBV3-1 13 CASSRSGLGEQFF
few TRBJ1-1 TRBV6-2/TRBV6-3 15 CASRYLGSTVAEAFF
NA TRBJ1-6 TRBV7-8 17 CASSSGPQSSYNSPLHF
many TRBJ2-7 TRBV6-5 16 CASSLSLSPLSYEQYF
NA TRBJ2-2 TRBV4-1 21 CASSQTRQGPQGCANTGELFF
NA TRBJ1-2 TRBV30 13 CAWSVLRDYGYTF
many TRBJ2-3 TRBV18 11 CASSPRAPQYF
many TRBJ2-3 TRBV6-1 18 CASTARTSGGGSTDTQYF
NA TRBJ2-1 TRBV29-1 10 CSLAYNEQFF
many TRBJ1-1 TRBV2 10 CARQGRFAFF
NA TRBJ1-5 TRBV25-1 14 CASVAGQAGQPQHF
many TRBJ2-7 TRBV7-8 16 CASSLYSGGFSYEQYF
NA TRBJ2-7 TRBV19 23 CASSIRAGTEAFFGQALSYEQYF
NA TRBJ2-3 TRBV20-1 15 CSARGLAGGADTQYF
many TRBJ1-3 TRBV9 15 CASSVWGLSGNTIYF
NA TRBJ1-3 TRBV4-1 13 CASSGLAGDTIYF
many TRBJ1-4 TRBV12-3/TRBV12-4 14 CASRRGTTNEKLFF
NA TRBJ2-7 TRBV5-6 11 CASSRAYEQYF
NA TRBJ1-1 TRBV28 17 CASTHQRTADIYTEAFF
many TRBJ1-2 TRBV6-5 15 CASSTDIWTTIGYTF
many TRBJ1-2 TRBV3-1 13 CASSQGSNYGYTF
medium-sized TRBJ1-2 TRBV20-1 12 CSASRTNYGYTF
NA TRBJ2-3 TRBV11-2 12 CASSLDLDTQYF
many TRBJ2-5 TRBV4-2 14 CASSQTEGLGTQYF
NA TRBJ1-4 TRBV6-5 15 CASRRAVNTNEKLFF
NA TRBJ2-7 TRBV5-6 14 CASSLGLATYEQYF
NA TRBJ2-1 TRBV19 20 CASSIEPPGLADVSYTEQFF
once TRBJ1-5 TRBV20-1 17 CSARDGDFYEQYQPQHF
NA TRBJ1-1 TRBV7-9 12 CASSFFKTEAFF
many TRBJ2-7 TRBV6-5 14 CASRPRDRAYEQYF
many TRBJ1-1 TRBV12-3/TRBV12-4 13 CASSLLSWQEAFF
NA TRBJ2-7 TRBV7-3 16 CASSLIGGNPLYEQYF
many TRBJ2-3 TRBV10-3 16 CAISESKGSGTDTQYF
many TRBJ1-2 TRBV30 17 CALEEVRDLSWGYGYTF
NA TRBJ2-5 TRBV7-7 15 CASSPTSAGGETQYF
NA TRBJ2-2 TRBV14 16 CASSQVRGGNTGELFF
NA TRBJ1-1 TRBV4-2 16 CASSQDKGRVNTEAFF
NA TRBJ1-4 TRBV7-9 15 CASSLGGKANGKLFF
NA TRBJ1-5 TRBV2 13 CASSPDKGFLQHF
NA TRBJ1-2 TRBV6-2/TRBV6-3 15 CASKRQARANYGYTF
many TRBJ2-2 TRBV12-3/TRBV12-4 15 CASSYWAKNTGELFF
many TRBJ2-1 TRBV20-1 18 CSARAYRNSGSLLNEQFF
NA TRBJ2-3 TRBV6-2/TRBV6-3 17 CASSYSDRGQYTDTQYF
once TRBJ2-3 TRBV19 17 CASSIASGGQYTDTQYF
NA TRBJ2-3 TRBV9 15 CASSESTGETDTQYF
NA TRBJ1-2 TRBV6-5 16 CASSYLWGGGKNGYTF
NA TRBJ1-2 TRBV6-6 19 CASSYLYIPSETGNYGYTF
many TRBJ2-7 TRBV7-9 18 CASSLARQGANLPYEQYF
many TRBJ1-5 TRBV30 15 CAWSEGHNSNQPQHF
many TRBJ2-1 TRBV3-1 17 CASSQGTSGRAYNEQFF
NA TRBJ2-3 TRBV6-6 15 CASTPGFSGTDTQYF